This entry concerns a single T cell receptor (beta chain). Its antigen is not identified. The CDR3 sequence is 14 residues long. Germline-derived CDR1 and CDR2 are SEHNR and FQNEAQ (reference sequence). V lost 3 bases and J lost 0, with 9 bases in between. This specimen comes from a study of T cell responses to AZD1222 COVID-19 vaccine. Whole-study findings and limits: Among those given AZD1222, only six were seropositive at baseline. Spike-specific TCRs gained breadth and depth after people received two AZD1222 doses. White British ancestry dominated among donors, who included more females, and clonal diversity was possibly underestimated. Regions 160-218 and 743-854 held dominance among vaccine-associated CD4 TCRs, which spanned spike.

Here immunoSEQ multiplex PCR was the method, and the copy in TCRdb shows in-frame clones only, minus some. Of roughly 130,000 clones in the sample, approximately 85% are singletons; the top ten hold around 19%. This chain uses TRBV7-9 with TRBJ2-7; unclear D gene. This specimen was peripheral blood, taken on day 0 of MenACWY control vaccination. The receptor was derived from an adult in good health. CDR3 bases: TGTGCCAGCAGCTTTATGGCAGACTCCTACGAGCAGTACTTC. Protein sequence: CASSFMADSYEQYF.